Below are 21 T cell receptor beta chains sequenced from a single sample in a study of response to subunit inactivated influenza vaccine. TCRdb reprocessed the RT-PCR reads via MiXCR and lists one record per CDR3 protein. The table records approximately 500,000 distinct CDR3 sequences, 10% to 15% of them present only once. The sample consisted of PBMCs from blood, taken 40 to 50 days after vaccination. The receptors stem from a man aged 50 to 60 who received an inactivated influenza vaccine.

The chain carries TRBV28 and TRBJ1-3; TRBD1 aligns across 7 bases. With 5 bases clipped from V and 2 bases from J, the junction kept 6 bases outside the gene matches. Germline CDR1 is MDHEN and CDR2 is SYDVKM. The CDR3 spans 15 residues. Here the CDR3 reads CASSPLDRAGNTIYF. In DNA form, the CDR3 reads TGTGCCAGCAGTCCCCTAGACAGGGCTGGAAACACCATATATTTT.

A few counts support this clonotype. The CDR3 here is CASSLEGTSGDLYNEQFF. Written as DNA, the CDR3 is TGTGCCAGCAGCTTAGAGGGGACTAGCGGGGACCTCTACAATGAGCAGTTCTTC. The rearrangement uses TRBV11-2 and TRBJ2-1, with 13 bases aligning to TRBD2. This CDR3 region has 18 residues. The germline V gene encodes CDR1 SGHAT and CDR2 FQNNGV. V shed 0 bases, J shed 3 bases, and the junction held 5 bases outside the gene matches.

In this sample, this clonotype turned up a few times. In DNA, the CDR3 is TGCAGTGCTTCCCGCGCCGAGCCGCTCATCTACGAGCAGTACTTC. The encoded protein is CSASRAEPLIYEQYF. The chain recombines TRBV20-1 with TRBJ2-7; D unclear. The germline V gene has CDR1 DFQATT and CDR2 SNEGSKA (reference sequence). There are 15 residues in the CDR3. Trimming removed 5 bases at V and 3 bases at J, with 20 bases between.

This clonotype was counted ten times or more. The chain combines TRBV29-1 with TRBJ2-5; weak D call: TRBD1 (6 bases). Germline assignment: CDR1 SQVTM and CDR2 ANQGSEA. The CDR3 loop spans 12 amino acids. V was shortened by 5 bases and J by 3 bases, with 10 bases between the two germline ends. This CDR3 is CSVRSGEETQYF. The CDR3 coding sequence is TGCAGCGTTCGATCAGGGGAAGAGACCCAGTACTTC. The full variable domain, its missing parts supplied by reference TRBV29-1 and TRBJ2-5, is SAVISQKPSRDICQRGTSLTIQCQVDSQVTMMFWYRQQPGQSLTLIATANQGSEATYESGFVIDKFPISRPNLTFSTLTVSNMSPEDSSIYLCSVRSGEETQYFGPGTRLLVL.

In its sample, this clonotype was seen a few times. The CDR3 spells CASAAGGVNQPQHF. DNA of the CDR3: TGTGCCAGCGCCGCGGGAGGGGTAAACCAGCCCCAGCATTTT. J is TRBJ1-5 and V is TRBV27; a possible D gene is TRBD1 (5 bases). From germline, CDR1 is MNHEY and CDR2 SMNVEV (reference sequence). Between the trimmed V and J ends, which lost 8 bases and 7 bases, there was a span of 18 bases. The CDR3 is made up of 14 amino acids.

The table lists this clonotype with a few counts. The chain has TRBV5-1 and TRBJ2-5; TRBD2 aligns across 11 bases. The V segment lost 4 bases and the J segment 1 base; nucleotides outside the gene matches: 9. There are 17 residues in the CDR3. The germline CDR1 and CDR2 sequences are SGHRS and YFSETQ. The CDR3 here is CASSRLLAGGVQETQYF. CDR3 bases: TGCGCCAGCAGCCGTCTGCTAGCGGGGGGCGTCCAAGAGACCCAGTACTTC. The entire variable domain, with the rest obtained from reference TRBV5-1 and TRBJ2-5, is as follows: KAGVTQTPRYLIKTRGQQVTLSCSPISGHRSVSWYQQTPGQGLQFLFEYFSETQRNKGNFPGRFSGRQFSNSRSEMNVSTLELGDSALYLCASSRLLAGGVQETQYFGPGTRLLVL.

This clonotype was counted only a few times. The rearrangement links TRBV24-1 to TRBJ2-3, with D perhaps matching TRBD2 (5 bases). CDR3 length equals 16 residues. Germline V gene lookup returns CDR1 KGHDR and CDR2 SFDVKD. Trimming left V 2 bases short and J 5 bases short, with 16 bases between. CDR3 protein: CATSDSGIRDLDTQYF. CDR3 coding DNA: TGTGCCACCAGTGATTCCGGTATCCGGGATTTAGATACGCAGTATTTT.

This chain joins TRBV28 and TRBJ2-7; a possible D gene is TRBD1 (5 bases). The CDR3 spans 14 residues. V lost 7 bases and J lost 5, with 18 bases in between. The V gene's germline CDR1 is MDHEN and CDR2 SYDVKM. CDR3 nucleotide sequence: TGTGCCAGCAAGTCGGCAGGGCTCTACAACGAGCAGTACTTC. Its protein product is CASKSAGLYNEQYF.

The CDR3 protein is CRIDRDRIVEQYF. CDR3 bases: TGCAGAATCGACCGGGACAGGATCGTCGAGCAGTACTTC. The rearrangement links TRBV20-1 to TRBJ2-7, with 8 bases lining up with TRBD1. This CDR3 region has 13 residues. Germline V gene sequence: CDR1 DFQATT, CDR2 SNEGSKA (reference sequence).

The V and J genes are TRBV10-3 and TRBJ2-3; 8 positions agree with TRBD1. CDR3 length equals 13 residues. With V trimmed by 8 bases and J by 1 base, 2 bases remained unmatched. Germline values: CDR1 ENHRY, CDR2 SYGVKD. The CDR3 protein is CAISDRGTDTQYF. The CDR3 DNA follows: TGTGCCATCTCGGACAGGGGCACAGATACGCAGTATTTT.

The chain links TRBV12-3 or TRBV12-4 to TRBJ2-2; 9 bases are a match to TRBD2. V was pared by 3 bases and J by 6 bases, with 5 bases of the junction left unmatched. The CDR3 runs 15 residues. The CDR3 loop reads CASSFSAGGSGELFF. CDR3 nucleotides: TGTGCCAGCAGTTTTTCGGCGGGAGGGTCCGGGGAGCTGTTTTTT.

This clonotype was seen only a few times. The chain recombines TRBV10-2 with TRBJ2-4, with D possibly TRBD2 on 5 matching bases. The CDR3 consists of 15 residues. V dropped 4 bases and J dropped 0 bases, with 10 bases sitting between them. Germline V gene data show CDR1 as WSHSY and CDR2 as SAAADI. The DNA of the CDR3 is TGCGCCAGCAGTGTGGACTCCCTAGCCAAAAACATTCAGTACTTC. Translated, it gives CASSVDSLAKNIQYF.

This sequence joins TRBV2 and TRBJ2-7, with D possibly matching TRBD2 (6 bases). This CDR3 has 14 amino acids. The V end was cut by 4 bases, the J end by 5 bases, with 15 bases between. Germline V CDR1 and CDR2: SNHLY, FYNNEI. The CDR3 here is CASSVSGRTHEQYF. The CDR3 DNA sequence: TGTGCCAGCAGTGTTAGCGGTCGAACCCACGAGCAGTACTTC.

CDR3 sequence: CASSYSRTGNQPQHF. CDR3 bases: TGTGCCAGCAGTTACTCCCGGACAGGAAATCAGCCCCAGCATTTT. The chain combines TRBV6-2 or TRBV6-3 with TRBJ1-5; 7 bases fit TRBD1. V shed 0 bases, J shed 4 bases, and the junction held 3 bases outside the gene matches. CDR3 length: 15 amino acids. Germline lookup yields CDR1 MNHEY and CDR2 SVGEGT.

The chain joins TRBV11-2 to TRBJ2-1; D not certain. CDR3 length: 14 amino acids. Germline V lookup: CDR1 SGHAT, CDR2 FQNNGV. Deletions cut 2 bases from V and 4 bases from J, with 9 bases between. The CDR3 region is CASSLSGVYNEQFF. The CDR3, as DNA: TGTGCCAGCAGCTTATCTGGCGTTTACAATGAGCAGTTCTTC.

In its sample, this clonotype was seen a few times. The chain recombines TRBV27 with TRBJ2-2; possible D gene TRBD2, 6 bases. Trimming took off 2 bases at V and 5 bases at J, with 15 bases between the two ends. Germline CDR1 and CDR2: MNHEY and SMNVEV (reference sequence). The CDR3 totals 16 residues. CDR3 amino acids: CASSLRRRAETGELFF. DNA of the CDR3: TGTGCCAGCAGTTTAAGACGGAGGGCCGAAACCGGGGAGCTGTTTTTT.

This clonotype was recorded many times. The chain links TRBV9 to TRBJ2-1, with D perhaps matching TRBD2 (6 bases). Germline assignment: CDR1 SGDLS and CDR2 YYNGEE. The V and J ends lost 0 bases and 6 bases respectively, with 16 bases between them. The CDR3 loop spans 16 amino acids. CDR3 amino acids: CASSVGGLTISNEQFF. The CDR3 DNA is TGTGCCAGCAGCGTAGGTGGACTAACCATTTCCAATGAGCAGTTCTTC. The full variable domain, its missing parts supplied by reference TRBV9 and TRBJ2-1, is DSGVTQTPKHLITATGQRVTLRCSPRSGDLSVYWYQQSLDQGLQFLIQYYNGEERAKGNILERFSAQQFPDLHSELNLSSLELGDSALYFCASSVGGLTISNEQFFGPGTRLTVL.

This clonotype was seen more than once but under ten times. This sequence joins TRBV7-7 and TRBJ2-1; 8 nucleotides match TRBD2. Germline CDR1 and CDR2: SSHAT and FNYEAQ (reference sequence). Germline trimming cut 5 bases from V and 7 bases from J; bases unmatched to any gene: 16. This CDR3 comprises 17 residues. This CDR3 is CASSPGPGPGGENEQFF. DNA of the CDR3: TGTGCCAGCAGCCCGGGACCCGGGCCGGGGGGGGAGAATGAGCAGTTCTTC. The whole variable domain, remainder taken from reference TRBV7-7 and TRBJ2-1, is GAGVSQSPRYKVTKRGQDVTLRCDPISSHATLYWYQQALGQGPEFLTYFNYEAQPDKSGLPSDRFSAERPEGSISTLTIQRTEQRDSAMYRCASSPGPGPGGENEQFFGPGTRLTVL.

This clonotype was seen a few times. The gene calls are TRBV5-4 and TRBJ2-2; D may match TRBD1 or TRBD2 (5 bases each). Looked up from germline, CDR1 is SGHNT and CDR2 is YYREEE (reference sequence). The CDR3 is 15 amino acids. Trimming removed 3 bases at V and 1 base at J, with 10 bases between. CDR3: CASSSGTRNTGELFF. Here the CDR3 DNA reads TGTGCCAGCAGCTCCGGGACGAGGAACACCGGGGAGCTGTTTTTT.

The CDR3 bases are TGTGCCATCAGTGAGGGGTTACTAGCGGGGCAAGAGACCCAGTACTTC. This translates into CAISEGLLAGQETQYF. The chain uses TRBV10-3 and TRBJ2-5; 10 bases agree with TRBD2. Germline assignment: CDR1 ENHRY and CDR2 SYGVKD. The length of the CDR3 is 16 residues. V lost 2 bases and J lost 2; bases outside the gene matches: 5.

In its sample, this clonotype was seen a few times. V usage is TRBV12-3 or TRBV12-4 and J usage is TRBJ2-1, with D perhaps matching TRBD2 (6 bases). The V gene lost 2 bases and the J gene lost 6 bases, with 8 bases spanning the gap. The CDR3 contains 13 residues. The CDR3 reads CASSLTSLNEQFF. The CDR3 region has the DNA TGTGCCAGCAGTTTAACTAGCCTCAATGAGCAGTTCTTC.